Listed below are T cell receptor beta chains from one sample, sequenced in a study of shared clonotypes between healthy human individuals. Profiled with immunoSEQ multiplex PCR; TCRdb holds only in-frame clones, not every one. The repertoire consists of around 1.1 million clones, with 75% to 80% occurring once and the leading ten covering under 0.8%. Sequenced sample: memory CD4+ T cells from PBMCs. These receptors were taken from a man between 18 and 35 years old in good health. Some clones in this sample may be carry-over from other donors' samples. Both conserved end residues are trimmed from each CDR3. The order of the fields is V gene, CDR3 protein.

v_call: TRBV27; cdr3_aa: ASSRDGYQETQY
v_call: TRBV5-1; cdr3_aa: ASAMGQGNEKLF
v_call: TRBV7-9; cdr3_aa: ASSPVQRNTEAF
v_call: TRBV5-4; cdr3_aa: ASEPGLLNNEQF
v_call: TRBV27; cdr3_aa: ASSLSVEGETQY
v_call: TRBV5-4; cdr3_aa: ASSLNLDQNTEAF
v_call: TRBV28; cdr3_aa: ASSPWGDSGANVLT
v_call: TRBV7-8; cdr3_aa: ASSIRWGEDNEQF
v_call: TRBV5-1; cdr3_aa: ASSLTSGSYEQY
v_call: TRBV7-9; cdr3_aa: ASSQISQETQY
v_call: TRBV21-1; cdr3_aa: ASSKNAHGGGHGYT
v_call: TRBV5-4; cdr3_aa: ASSLAYQETQY
v_call: TRBV29-1; cdr3_aa: SVEGSGGYYGYT
v_call: TRBV5-6; cdr3_aa: ASTLIVADSSYEQY
v_call: TRBV4-2; cdr3_aa: ASSQEMLGRRETQY
v_call: TRBV4-1; cdr3_aa: ASSQGAFTKNIQY
v_call: TRBV4-3; cdr3_aa: ASSQVGSGANVLT
v_call: TRBV6-1; cdr3_aa: ASSEGLRLAVPTDTQY
v_call: TRBV18; cdr3_aa: ASSPPKGTGNTIY
v_call: TRBV28; cdr3_aa: ASVFGGAHPTTEAF
v_call: TRBV28; cdr3_aa: ASSFRQARQPQH
v_call: TRBV10-3; cdr3_aa: AISASSLSDYGYT
v_call: TRBV11-2; cdr3_aa: ASSLDPRLQY
v_call: TRBV5-1; cdr3_aa: ASSFGLMGTYEQY
v_call: TRBV5-1; cdr3_aa: ASALQGTAGNTIY
v_call: TRBV19; cdr3_aa: ASSPKRGGTSYEQY
v_call: TRBV7-2; cdr3_aa: ASSPWGDQETQY